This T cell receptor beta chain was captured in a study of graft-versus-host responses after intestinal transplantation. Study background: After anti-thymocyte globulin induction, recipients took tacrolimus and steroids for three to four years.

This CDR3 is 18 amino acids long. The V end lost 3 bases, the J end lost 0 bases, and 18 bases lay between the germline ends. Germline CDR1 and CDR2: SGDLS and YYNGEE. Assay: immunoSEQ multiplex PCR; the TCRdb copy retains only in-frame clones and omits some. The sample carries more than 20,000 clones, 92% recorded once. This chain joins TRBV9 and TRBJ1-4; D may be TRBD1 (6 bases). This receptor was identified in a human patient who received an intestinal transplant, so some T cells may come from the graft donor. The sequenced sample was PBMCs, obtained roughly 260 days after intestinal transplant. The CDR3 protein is CASSARPTGSTTNEKLFF. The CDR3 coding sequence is TGTGCCAGCAGCGCACGGCCTACAGGGTCGACAACTAATGAAAAACTGTTTTTT.